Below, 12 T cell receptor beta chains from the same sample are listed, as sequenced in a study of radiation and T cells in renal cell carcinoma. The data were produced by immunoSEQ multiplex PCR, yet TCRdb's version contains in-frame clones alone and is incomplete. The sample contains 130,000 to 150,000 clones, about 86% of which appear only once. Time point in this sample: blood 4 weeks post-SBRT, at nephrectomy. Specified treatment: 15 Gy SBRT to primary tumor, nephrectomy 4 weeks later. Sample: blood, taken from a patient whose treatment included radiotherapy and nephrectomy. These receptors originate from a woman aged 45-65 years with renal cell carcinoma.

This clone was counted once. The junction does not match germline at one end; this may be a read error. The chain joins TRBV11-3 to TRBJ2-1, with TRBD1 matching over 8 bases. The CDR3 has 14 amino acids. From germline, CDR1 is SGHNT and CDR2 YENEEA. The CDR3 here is CASSLGQGNNEQFF. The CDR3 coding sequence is TGTGCCAGCAGTTTAGGACAGGGTAACAATGAGCAGTTCTTC.

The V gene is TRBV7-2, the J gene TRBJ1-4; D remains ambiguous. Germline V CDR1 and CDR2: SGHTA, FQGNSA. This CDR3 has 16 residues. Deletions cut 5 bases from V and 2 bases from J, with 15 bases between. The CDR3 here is CASSPFGRATNEKLFF. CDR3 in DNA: TGTGCCAGCAGCCCCTTTGGCCGGGCGACTAATGAAAAACTGTTTTTT.

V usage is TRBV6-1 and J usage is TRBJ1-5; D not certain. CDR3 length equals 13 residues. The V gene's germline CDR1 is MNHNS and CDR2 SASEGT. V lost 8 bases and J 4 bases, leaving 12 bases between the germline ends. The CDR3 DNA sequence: TGTGCCAGCTGTAGGGCAGCAAATCAGCCCCAGCATTTT. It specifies CASCRAANQPQHF.

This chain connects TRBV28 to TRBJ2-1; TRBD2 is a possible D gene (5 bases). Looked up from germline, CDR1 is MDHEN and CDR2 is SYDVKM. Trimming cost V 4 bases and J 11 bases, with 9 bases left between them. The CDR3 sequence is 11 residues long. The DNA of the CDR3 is TGTGCCAGCAGTTCTCAGCGGAAGCAGTTCTTC. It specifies CASSSQRKQFF.

The CDR3 coding sequence is TGCGCCAGCACCCCTGCCGGGACAGGTTTTGGAAACACCATATATTTT. It translates to CASTPAGTGFGNTIYF. The rearrangement links TRBV4-3 to TRBJ1-3, with 8 bases aligning to TRBD1. The CDR3 spans 16 residues. V gave up 7 bases and J gave up 3 bases; unmatched junction bases: 11. CDR1 and CDR2 (germline): LGHNA, YSLEER.

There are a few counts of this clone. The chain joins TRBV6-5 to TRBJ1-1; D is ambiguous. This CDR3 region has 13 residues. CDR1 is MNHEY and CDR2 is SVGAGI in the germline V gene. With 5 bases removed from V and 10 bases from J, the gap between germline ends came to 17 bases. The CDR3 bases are TGTGCCAGCAGTCCCTTAGCTGCCCGAGGAGCTTTCTTT. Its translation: CASSPLAARGAFF.

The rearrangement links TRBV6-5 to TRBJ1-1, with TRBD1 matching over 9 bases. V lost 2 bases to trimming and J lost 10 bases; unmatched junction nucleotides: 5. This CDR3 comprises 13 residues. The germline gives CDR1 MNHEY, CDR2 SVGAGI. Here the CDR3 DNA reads TGTGCCAGCAGTTACGGGGGGACAGGGAGAGCTTTCTTT. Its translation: CASSYGGTGRAFF.

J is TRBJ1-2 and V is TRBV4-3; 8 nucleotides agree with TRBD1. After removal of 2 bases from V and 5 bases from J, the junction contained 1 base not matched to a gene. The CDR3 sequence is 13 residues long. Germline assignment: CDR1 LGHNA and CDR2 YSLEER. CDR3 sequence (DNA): TGCGCCAGCAGCCAACGGACAGGGTATGGCTACACCTTC. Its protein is CASSQRTGYGYTF.

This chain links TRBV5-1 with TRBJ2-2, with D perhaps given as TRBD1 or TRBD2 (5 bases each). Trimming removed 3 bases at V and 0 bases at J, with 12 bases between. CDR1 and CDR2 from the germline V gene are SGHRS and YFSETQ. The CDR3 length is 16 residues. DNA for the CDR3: TGCGCCAGCAGCTGGGGGACGCACGCGAACACCGGGGAGCTGTTTTTT. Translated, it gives CASSWGTHANTGELFF.

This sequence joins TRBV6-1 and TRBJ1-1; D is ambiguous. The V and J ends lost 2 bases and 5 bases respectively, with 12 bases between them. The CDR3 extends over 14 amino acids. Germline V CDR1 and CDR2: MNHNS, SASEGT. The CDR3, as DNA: TGTGCCAGCAGTGAACGACACCCAGTAACTGAAGCTTTCTTT. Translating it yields CASSERHPVTEAFF.

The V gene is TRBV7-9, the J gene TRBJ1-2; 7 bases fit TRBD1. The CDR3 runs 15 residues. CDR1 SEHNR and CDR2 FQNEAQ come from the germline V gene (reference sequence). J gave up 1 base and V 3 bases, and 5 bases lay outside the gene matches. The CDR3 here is CASSLGDRLNYGYTF. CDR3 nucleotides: TGTGCCAGCAGCTTGGGGGACAGACTTAACTATGGCTACACCTTC.

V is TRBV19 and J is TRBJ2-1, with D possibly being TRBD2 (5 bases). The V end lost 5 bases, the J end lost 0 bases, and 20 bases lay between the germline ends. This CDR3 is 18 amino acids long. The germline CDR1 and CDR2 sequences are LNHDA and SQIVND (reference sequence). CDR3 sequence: CASSHVLDYPSSYNEQFF. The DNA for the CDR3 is TGTGCCAGTAGTCACGTCCTTGACTACCCTAGCTCCTACAATGAGCAGTTCTTC.